This T cell receptor beta chain was captured in a study of cytomegalovirus exposure and HLA in healthy donors. General study points: The likely explanation for a cluster of highly shared sequence variants was sequencing artifact. High specificity and sensitivity for cytomegalovirus status were reported for the classifier.

PCR involved 60 Vbeta and 13 Jbeta primers. This table comes from immunoSEQ multiplex PCR, and its TCRdb copy is limited to in-frame clones, with some not included. This sample has some 91,000 clones; around 82% occur once, and the top ten carry more than 0.6%. Details on this clone: Its matching antigen is unknown.

Sequenced: PBMCs. The origin of this receptor is a woman aged 55-70 years in good health and CMV-seronegative.

CDR3: CASSLARLAGTGELFF. The CDR3, as DNA: TGTGCCAGCAGCTTAGCGCGGCTAGCGGGCACCGGGGAGCTGTTTTTT. The genes are TRBV7-2 and TRBJ2-2; 8 nucleotides align to TRBD2. Germline V lookup: CDR1 SGHTA, CDR2 FQGNSA. The trim removed 0 bases at V and 4 bases at J, leaving 4 bases unmatched. CDR3 length equals 16 residues.